This T cell receptor beta chain was sequenced during a study of CD4+ T cells in melanoma (dated by TCRdb to between 2021 and 2022). Turning to the overall study: The study examined neoantigen-specific CD4+ T cells in human melanoma. The full study reports these points: According to the report, neoantigen-specific CD4+ T cells in melanoma displayed diverse differentiation states. The report described a correlation between neoantigen-specific CD4+ T cells and the function of CD8+ T cells, macrophages and B cells.

Donors were patients with melanoma. Concerning this clone: What antigen it recognizes has not been identified. Base qualities were left out, and no much larger clone turns up one base away.

Receptors were amplified or captured by the immunoSEQ multiplex PCR assay. The table comes from immuneACCESS by way of TCRdb, which keeps in-frame sequences with V and J called. Part of the clones is missing from these tables; in studies checked, under half for an unresolved V gene and the rest for unknown reasons. The sample records about 50,000 clones, roughly 89% of which are singletons. 10% to 15% of the sample is in the top ten clones. The sequenced material came from peripheral blood. The receptor was isolated from a human donor with melanoma.

The CDR3 region has the sequence CAWSVRRGRYEQYF. The nucleotide sequence reads TGTGCCTGGAGTGTAAGGCGGGGGAGGTACGAGCAGTACTTC. This chain joins TRBV30 to TRBJ2-7, with TRBD2 matching 7 junction bases. For this chain, trimming is 0 bases at the V end and 4 bases at the J end, and the number of junction bases without a gene match is 6. The CDR3, from cysteine to phenylalanine, totals 14 residues. Only the CDR3 region is kept as DNA, spanning 42 bases read in frame from base 1. Looking up the germline V gene (reference sequence) yields CDR1 GTSNPN and CDR2 SVGIG.